This T cell receptor (beta chain) derives from a study of identical twins (dated by TCRdb to 2015 to 2016). Looking at the study overall: The study deep-sequenced TCR alpha and beta repertoires from monozygotic twins, unrelated adults of various ages and cord blood to test whether fetal clonotypes persist. To rule out contamination, the twin experiments were replicated at different times with different library preparation protocols.

Here is what the overall study found, with its caveats: Invariant T cells such as MAIT and iNKT could partly confound zero-insertion analyses, though diverse VJ usage argued against this for most clonotypes. Fewer insertions were carried by abundant cord blood beta clonotypes; a weaker similar trend was observed in young adult naive repertoires, while no such trend was observed in memory repertoires. In beta out-of-frame sequences, excess twin sharing was weaker, because having fewer shared sequences lowered the signal-to-noise ratio. In monozygotic twins, out-of-frame TCR alpha sharing was systematically underestimated by recombination models, although the models agreed with sharing between unrelated individuals. Because the same donors could not be followed over many years, the conclusions depended on cross-sectional statistical analysis. Compared with coincidental sharing between unrelated individuals, an excess of low generation-probability sequences was observed among out-of-frame TCR alpha sequences shared between twins.

The method was 5' RACE. Sequencer: Illumina HiSeq 2000. A universal primer binding site was added through template switching, and the final cDNA carried a unique molecular identifier so that TCR cDNA molecules could be counted accurately. First-strand cDNA for TCR alpha and beta chains was synthesized from specific primers in the conserved constant-segment region. To control for contamination, each cDNA library was double barcoded with a SMART-Mk sample barcode plus Illumina barcodes. TruSeq adapter sequences and Illumina sample barcodes were added in two successive PCR steps. Sequencing of the TCR alpha and beta cDNA libraries was done on the Illumina HiSeq platform using custom primers. As for how the authors treated the data: MiGEC was used to process raw reads and extract unique molecular identifiers, and MiXCR was used to find CDR3 positions. For each individual, recombination models were inferred using an EM algorithm with the repgenHMM and IGoR tools. Shared clonotype analysis was performed with the tcR package in R, normalizing sharing by the product of cloneset sizes. Out-of-frame nonproductive sequences were analyzed to study raw recombination free of thymic and clonal selection effects. TCRdb reran the public reads through fastp at Q25 and MiXCR, keeping productive beta chains. All rows with the same CDR3 protein become a single entry with the most common DNA and genes. It is TCRdb's table, rather than the study itself, that gives the V and J calls and clone size. The sample profile shows hundreds of thousands of distinct CDR3 sequences; approximately 13% of them were found once. Of the sample, approximately 7.9% is held by the ten largest clones.

From a lookup of the germline V gene (reference sequence), CDR1 and CDR2 are MNHEY and SMNVEV. From the cysteine up to the phenylalanine, the CDR3 has a length of 13 residues. Only the CDR3 part of the read is kept: 39 bases, read in frame from the first base. The junction shows trimming of 4 bases on V and 6 bases on J, plus 10 bases between the germline ends. This clonotype was detected a few times. Its antigen target is currently unknown. Base-call qualities are not available, and no considerably larger clone is one nucleotide away. Every donor was a healthy Caucasian. Three pairs of female monozygotic twins, all aged about 18 to 30 years, made up the twin cohort. Positive isolation kits from Invitrogen were used to isolate the CD4+ and CD8+ T cell populations. This sample also appeared in a second study, on yellow fever vaccine responses in identical twins. The second paper further reports: According to the authors, the vaccine-induced T cell response in identical twins seemed to be partly convergent and partly specific to each individual. Focusing on identical twins, the study followed the T cell clones that responded to the vaccine, and did so with precision.

Rearrangement joined TRBV27 to TRBJ1-5; no confident D gene assignment can be made. This clonotype was sampled from a woman between 18 and 30 years old in good health. The sequenced sample was CD8+ T cells sorted from blood. This receptor carries the CDR3 CASSSQFGQPQHF. Here is the DNA: TGTGCCAGCAGTTCCCAATTCGGTCAGCCCCAGCATTTT.